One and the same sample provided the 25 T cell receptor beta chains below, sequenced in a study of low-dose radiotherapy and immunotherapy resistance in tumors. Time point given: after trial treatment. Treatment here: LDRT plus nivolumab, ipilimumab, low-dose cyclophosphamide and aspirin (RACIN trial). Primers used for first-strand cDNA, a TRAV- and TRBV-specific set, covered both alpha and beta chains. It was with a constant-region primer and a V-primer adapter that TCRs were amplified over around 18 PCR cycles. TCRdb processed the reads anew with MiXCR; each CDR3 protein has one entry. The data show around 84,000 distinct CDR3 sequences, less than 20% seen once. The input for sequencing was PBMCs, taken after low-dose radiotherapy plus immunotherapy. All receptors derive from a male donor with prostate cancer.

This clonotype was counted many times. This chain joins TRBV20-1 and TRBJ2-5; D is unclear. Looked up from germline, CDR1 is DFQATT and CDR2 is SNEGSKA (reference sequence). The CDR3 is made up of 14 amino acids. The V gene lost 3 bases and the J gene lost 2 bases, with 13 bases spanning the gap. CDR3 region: CSASSSHEQETQYF. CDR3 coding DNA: TGCAGTGCTAGCAGCTCGCACGAACAAGAGACCCAGTACTTC.

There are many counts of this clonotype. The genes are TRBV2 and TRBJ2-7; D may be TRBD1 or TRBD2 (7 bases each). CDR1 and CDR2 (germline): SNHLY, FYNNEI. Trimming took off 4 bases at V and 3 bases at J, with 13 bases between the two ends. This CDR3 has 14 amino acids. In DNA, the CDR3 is TGTGCCAGCAGTGCAGGGGGGGGCGGCTACGAGCAGTACTTC. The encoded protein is CASSAGGGGYEQYF.

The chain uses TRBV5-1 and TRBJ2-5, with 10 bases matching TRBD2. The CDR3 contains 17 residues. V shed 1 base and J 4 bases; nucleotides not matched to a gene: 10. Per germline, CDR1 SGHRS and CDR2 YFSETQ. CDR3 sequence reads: CASSLRLAGAGGETQYF. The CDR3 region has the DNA TGCGCCAGCAGCTTGCGGCTAGCGGGAGCGGGGGGAGAGACCCAGTACTTC.

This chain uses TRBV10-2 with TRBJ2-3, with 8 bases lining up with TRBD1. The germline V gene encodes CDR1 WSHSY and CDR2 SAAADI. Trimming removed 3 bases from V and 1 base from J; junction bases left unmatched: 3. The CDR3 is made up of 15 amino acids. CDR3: CASSEQGGGTDTQYF. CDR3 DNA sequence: TGCGCCAGCAGTGAACAGGGGGGAGGCACAGATACGCAGTATTTT.

The CDR3 protein is CASGLAPAMGRETQYF. In nucleotides, the CDR3 is TGTGCTAGTGGTTTGGCCCCGGCGATGGGGCGGGAGACCCAGTACTTC. The rearrangement uses TRBV12-5 and TRBJ2-5; TRBD1 is a possible D gene (5 bases). Germline assignment: CDR1 LGHNT and CDR2 FRNRAP. This CDR3 has 16 residues. Trimming removed 1 base from V and 5 bases from J, with 17 bases in between. Using reference TRBV12-5 and TRBJ2-5 for the parts outside the CDR3, the full variable domain is DARVTQTPRHKVTEMGQEVTMRCQPILGHNTVFWYRQTMMQGLELLAYFRNRAPLDDSGMPKDRFSAEMPDATLATLKIQPSEPRDSAVYFCASGLAPAMGRETQYFGPGTRLLVL.

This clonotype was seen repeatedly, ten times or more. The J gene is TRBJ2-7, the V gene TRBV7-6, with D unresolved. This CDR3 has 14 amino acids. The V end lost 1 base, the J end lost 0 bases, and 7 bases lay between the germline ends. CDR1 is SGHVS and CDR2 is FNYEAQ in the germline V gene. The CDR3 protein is CASSLDFNSYEQYF. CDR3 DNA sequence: TGTGCCAGCAGCTTAGACTTCAACTCCTACGAGCAGTACTTC.

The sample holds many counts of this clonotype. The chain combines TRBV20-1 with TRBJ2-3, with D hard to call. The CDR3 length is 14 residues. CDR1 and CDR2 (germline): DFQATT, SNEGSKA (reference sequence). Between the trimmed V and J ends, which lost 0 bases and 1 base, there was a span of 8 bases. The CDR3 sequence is CSARDRGGTDTQYF. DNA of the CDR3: TGCAGTGCTAGAGATCGCGGAGGCACAGATACGCAGTATTTT.

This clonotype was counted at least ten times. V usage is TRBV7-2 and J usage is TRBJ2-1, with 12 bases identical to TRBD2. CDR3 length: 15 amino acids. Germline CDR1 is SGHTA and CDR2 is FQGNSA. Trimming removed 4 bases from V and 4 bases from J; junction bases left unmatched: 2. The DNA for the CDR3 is TGTGCCAGCAGCTCCGGACTAGCGGGGTACAATGAGCAGTTCTTC. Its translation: CASSSGLAGYNEQFF.

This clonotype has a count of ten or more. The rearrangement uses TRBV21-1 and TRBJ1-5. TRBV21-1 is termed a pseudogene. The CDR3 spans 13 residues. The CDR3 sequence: CASRKRVDQPQHF. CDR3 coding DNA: TGTGCCAGCCGGAAACGTGTGGATCAGCCCCAGCATTTT.

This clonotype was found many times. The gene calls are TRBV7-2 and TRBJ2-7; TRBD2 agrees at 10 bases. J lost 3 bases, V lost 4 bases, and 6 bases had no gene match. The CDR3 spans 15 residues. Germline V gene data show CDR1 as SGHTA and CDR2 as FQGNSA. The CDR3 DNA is TGTGCCAGCAGCTCCAGCGGGAGGGCTAACTACGAGCAGTACTTC. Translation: CASSSSGRANYEQYF.

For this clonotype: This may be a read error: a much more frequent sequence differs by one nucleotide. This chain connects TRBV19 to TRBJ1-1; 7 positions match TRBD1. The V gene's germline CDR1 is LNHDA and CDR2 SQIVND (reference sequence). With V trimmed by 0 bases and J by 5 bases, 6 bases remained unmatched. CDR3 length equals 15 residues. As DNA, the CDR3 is TGTGCCAGTAGTATAGAGCACAGGGGATGGACTGAAGCTTTCTTT. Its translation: CASSIEHRGWTEAFF.

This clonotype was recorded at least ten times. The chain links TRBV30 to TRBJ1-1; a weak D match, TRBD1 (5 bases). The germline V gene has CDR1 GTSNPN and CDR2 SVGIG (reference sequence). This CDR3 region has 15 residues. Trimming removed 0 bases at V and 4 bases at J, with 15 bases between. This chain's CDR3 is CAWSVPGALITEAFF. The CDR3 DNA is TGTGCCTGGAGTGTACCCGGGGCGTTAATCACTGAAGCTTTCTTT. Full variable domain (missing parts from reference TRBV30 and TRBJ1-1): SQTIHQWPATLVQPVGSPLSLECTVEGTSNPNLYWYRQAAGRGLQLLFYSVGIGQISSEVPQNLSASRPQDRQFILSSKKLLLSDSGFYLCAWSVPGALITEAFFGQGTRLTVV.

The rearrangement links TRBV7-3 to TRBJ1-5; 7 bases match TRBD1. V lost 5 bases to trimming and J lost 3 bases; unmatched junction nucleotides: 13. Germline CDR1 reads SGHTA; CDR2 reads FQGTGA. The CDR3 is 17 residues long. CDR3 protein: CASSDGTEAHVNQPQHF. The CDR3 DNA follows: TGTGCCAGCAGCGACGGGACAGAAGCCCATGTCAATCAGCCCCAGCATTTT. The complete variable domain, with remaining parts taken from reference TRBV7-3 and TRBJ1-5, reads GAGVSQTPSNKVTEKGKYVELRCDPISGHTALYWYRQSLGQGPEFLIYFQGTGAADDSGLPNDRFFAVRPEGSVSTLKIQRTERGDSAVYLCASSDGTEAHVNQPQHFGDGTRLSIL.

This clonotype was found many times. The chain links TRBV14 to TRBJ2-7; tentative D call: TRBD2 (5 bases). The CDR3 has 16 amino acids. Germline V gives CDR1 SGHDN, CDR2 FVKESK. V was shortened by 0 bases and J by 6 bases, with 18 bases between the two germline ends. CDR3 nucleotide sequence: TGTGCCAGCAGCCAAGATAGCTCGTCGGGGATCACCGAGCAGTACTTC. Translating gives CASSQDSSSGITEQYF.

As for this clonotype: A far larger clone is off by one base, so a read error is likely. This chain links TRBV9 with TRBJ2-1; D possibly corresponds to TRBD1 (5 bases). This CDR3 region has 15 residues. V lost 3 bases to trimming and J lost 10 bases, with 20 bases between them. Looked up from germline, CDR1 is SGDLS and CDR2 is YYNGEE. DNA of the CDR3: TGTGCCAGCAGCGGAAACAAGGGGCCCGTATACGAGCAGTTCTTC. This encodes CASSGNKGPVYEQFF.

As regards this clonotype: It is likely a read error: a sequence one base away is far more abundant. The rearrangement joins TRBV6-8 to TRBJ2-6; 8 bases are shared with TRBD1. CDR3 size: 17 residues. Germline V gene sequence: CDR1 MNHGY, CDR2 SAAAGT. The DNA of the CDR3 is TGTGCCAGCAGGTCCGGACAGGGCGGCTCTTGGGCCAACGTCCTGACTTTC. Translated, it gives CASRSGQGGSWANVLTF.

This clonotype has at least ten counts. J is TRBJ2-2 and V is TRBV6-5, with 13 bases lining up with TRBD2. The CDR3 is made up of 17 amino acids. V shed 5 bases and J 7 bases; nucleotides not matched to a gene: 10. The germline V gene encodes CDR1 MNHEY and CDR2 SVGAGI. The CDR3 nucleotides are TGTGCCAGCAGTCTTTCACTAGCGGGAGGGCCAGGCGGGGAGCTGTTTTTT. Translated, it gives CASSLSLAGGPGGELFF.

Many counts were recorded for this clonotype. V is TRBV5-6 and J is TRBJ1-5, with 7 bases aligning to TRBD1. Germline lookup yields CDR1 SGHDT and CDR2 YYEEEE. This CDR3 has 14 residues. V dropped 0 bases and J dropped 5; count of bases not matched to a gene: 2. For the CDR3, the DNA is TGTGCCAGCAGCTTGGGGGACAGATATCAGCCCCAGCATTTT. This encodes CASSLGDRYQPQHF. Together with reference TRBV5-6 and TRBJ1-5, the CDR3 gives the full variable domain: DAGVTQSPTHLIKTRGQQVTLRCSPKSGHDTVSWYQQALGQGPQFIFQYYEEEERQRGNFPDRFSGHQFPNYSSELNVNALLLGDSALYLCASSLGDRYQPQHFGDGTRLSIL.

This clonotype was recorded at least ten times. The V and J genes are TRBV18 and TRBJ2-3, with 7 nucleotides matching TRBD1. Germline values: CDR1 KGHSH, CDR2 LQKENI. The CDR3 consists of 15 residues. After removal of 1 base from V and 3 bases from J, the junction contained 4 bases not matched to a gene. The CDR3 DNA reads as TGTGCCAGCTCACCACGGGTCAGGGGGACAGATACGCAGTATTTT. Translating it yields CASSPRVRGTDTQYF.

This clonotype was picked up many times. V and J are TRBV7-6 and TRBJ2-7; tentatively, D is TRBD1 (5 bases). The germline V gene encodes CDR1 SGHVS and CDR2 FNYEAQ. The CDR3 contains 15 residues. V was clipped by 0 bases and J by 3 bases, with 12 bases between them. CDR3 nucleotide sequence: TGTGCCAGCAGCTTAGCGAGCGACAGTAGCTACGAGCAGTACTTC. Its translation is CASSLASDSSYEQYF.

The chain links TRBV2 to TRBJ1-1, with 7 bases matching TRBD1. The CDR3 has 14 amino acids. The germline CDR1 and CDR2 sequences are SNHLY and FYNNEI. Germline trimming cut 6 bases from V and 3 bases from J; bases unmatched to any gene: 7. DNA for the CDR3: TGTGCCAGCAGAGAAAGGGGGCCCGACACTGAAGCTTTCTTT. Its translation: CASRERGPDTEAFF.

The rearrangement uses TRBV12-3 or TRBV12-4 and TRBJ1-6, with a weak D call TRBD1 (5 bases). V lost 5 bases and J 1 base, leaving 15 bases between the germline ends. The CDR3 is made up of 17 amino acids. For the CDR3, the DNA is TGTGCCAGCAGTCCCCGCCGGGGGGATTCCTATAATTCACCCCTCCACTTT. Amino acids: CASSPRRGDSYNSPLHF.

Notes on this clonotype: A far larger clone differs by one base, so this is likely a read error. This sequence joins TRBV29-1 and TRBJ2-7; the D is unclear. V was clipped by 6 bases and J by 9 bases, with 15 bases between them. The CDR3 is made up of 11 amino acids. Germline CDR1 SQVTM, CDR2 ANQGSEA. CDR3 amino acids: CSVRVGTGQYF. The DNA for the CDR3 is TGCAGCGTCCGGGTGGGTACGGGGCAGTACTTC.

The CDR3 coding sequence is TGTGCCAGTACACCCCGGGGTCCAGATACGCAGTATTTT. Its protein product is CASTPRGPDTQYF. The rearrangement uses TRBV7-3 and TRBJ2-3; D is possibly TRBD2 (5 bases). Trimming shortened V by 9 bases and J by 4 bases, and 14 bases separated the two germline ends. In germline, CDR1 is SGHTA, CDR2 FQGTGA. The CDR3 contains 13 residues.

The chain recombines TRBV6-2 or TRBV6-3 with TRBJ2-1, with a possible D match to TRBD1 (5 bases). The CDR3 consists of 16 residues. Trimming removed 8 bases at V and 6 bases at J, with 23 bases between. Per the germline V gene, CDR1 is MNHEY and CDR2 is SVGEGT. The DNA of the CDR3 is TGTGCCAGCGGTCGGTCTGACTCCCTAGGGGCCAATGAGCAGTTCTTC. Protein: CASGRSDSLGANEQFF.